The 17 T cell receptor beta chains listed next were all sequenced from one sample in a study of T cell responses to AZD1222 COVID-19 vaccine. The assay was immunoSEQ multiplex PCR, and TCRdb's table has in-frame clones only and misses some. The repertoire holds 120,000 to 150,000 clones, with 92% as singletons. Here the sequenced sample was peripheral blood, taken 28 days after the second AZD1222 dose. These receptors were taken from an adult who received the AZD1222 COVID-19 vaccine.

CDR3 bases: TGTGCCAGCAGCTCTACTAAGGGGACCGGGACTAGTATCGGCGGGGAGCTGTTTTTT. It specifies CASSSTKGTGTSIGGELFF. The chain recombines TRBV7-9 with TRBJ2-2; TRBD2 matches at 8 bases. CDR3 size: 19 residues. Per germline, CDR1 SEHNR and CDR2 FQNEAQ (reference sequence). V gave up 4 bases and J gave up 7 bases; unmatched junction bases: 20.

The V and J genes are TRBV7-2 and TRBJ2-5; 10 nucleotides align to TRBD1. In germline, CDR1 is SGHTA, CDR2 FQGNSA. This CDR3 comprises 15 residues. After removal of 5 bases from V and 5 bases from J, the junction contained 8 bases not matched to a gene. Here the CDR3 DNA reads TGTGCCAGCAGCCCAGACAGGGGGCTGTGGGAGACCCAGTACTTC. It codes for CASSPDRGLWETQYF.

The chain combines TRBV7-2 with TRBJ1-2; tentatively, D is TRBD1 (5 bases). The V end was cut by 2 bases, the J end by 8 bases, with 9 bases between. Germline loops: CDR1 SGHTA, CDR2 FQGNSA. The CDR3 runs to 12 residues. The CDR3 reads CASSLTGLGYTF. CDR3 nucleotide sequence: TGTGCCAGCAGCTTAACAGGCTTAGGCTACACCTTC. The full variable domain, completed using reference TRBV7-2 and TRBJ1-2, is GAGVSQSPSNKVTEKGKDVELRCDPISGHTALYWYRQSLGQGLEFLIYFQGNSAPDKSGLPSDRFSAERTGGSVSTLTIQRTQQEDSAVYLCASSLTGLGYTFGSGTRLTVV.

The rearrangement uses TRBV27 and TRBJ1-1; TRBD1 matches at 8 bases. In germline, CDR1 is MNHEY, CDR2 SMNVEV (reference sequence). The CDR3 covers 15 residues. The V segment lost 8 bases and the J segment 1 base; nucleotides outside the gene matches: 9. The CDR3 sequence is CASAQGALGNTEAFF. DNA of the CDR3: TGTGCCAGCGCGCAGGGGGCCCTGGGGAACACTGAAGCTTTCTTT.

CDR3 DNA sequence: TGCGCCAGCAGCCTCGGGGGACTCGGGACTGAAGCTTTCTTT. Encoded protein: CASSLGGLGTEAFF. This rearrangement joins TRBV4-3 to TRBJ1-1, with D tentatively TRBD1 (5 bases). The CDR3 loop spans 14 amino acids. CDR1 is LGHNA and CDR2 is YSLEER in the germline V gene. V was cut by 4 bases and J by 5 bases, with 14 bases left in between.

V gene TRBV5-4 combines with J gene TRBJ1-2; 9 positions agree with TRBD1. The V segment lost 1 base and the J segment 8 bases; nucleotides outside the gene matches: 6. Germline V CDR1 and CDR2: SGHNT, YYREEE (reference sequence). The CDR3 covers 14 residues. The DNA for the CDR3 is TGTGCCAGCAGCTTGTCGGGACAGGGTTGGGGCTACACCTTC. The encoded protein is CASSLSGQGWGYTF.

Remarks on this clone: Germline and junction disagree at one end, which may indicate a read error. The chain joins TRBV7-2 to TRBJ2-5, with TRBD1 identical over 8 bases. The CDR3 contains 15 residues. Germline CDR1 is SGHTA and CDR2 is FQGNSA. The CDR3 nucleotides are TGTGCCAGCAGCTTCCAGGGGGCGCGGCAAGAGACTCAGTACTTC. Translating gives CASSFQGARQETQYF.

The genes are TRBV7-2 and TRBJ1-1; possibly TRBD1 for D (5 bases). Trimming removed 1 base at V and 1 base at J, with 7 bases between. CDR1 is SGHTA, CDR2 FQGNSA, per germline. This CDR3 is 14 amino acids long. CDR3 coding DNA: TGTGCCAGCAGCTTAGTGGGGGGGAACACTGAAGCTTTCTTT. Translating gives CASSLVGGNTEAFF.

The V and J genes are TRBV5-3 and TRBJ2-3; 12 bases are shared with TRBD1. TRBV5-3 is identified as an open reading frame with a role that is uncertain. V was pared by 4 bases and J by 3 bases, with 15 bases of the junction left unmatched. This CDR3 has 19 amino acids. CDR3 bases: TGTGCCAGAAGCGTCCGGGACAGGGGGCCGGTCGGGATTACAGATACGCAGTATTTT. It is translated as CARSVRDRGPVGITDTQYF.

The chain links TRBV7-9 to TRBJ2-7; no definite D call. The CDR3 loop spans 14 amino acids. V lost 4 bases and J 5 bases, leaving 15 bases between the germline ends. The germline CDR1 and CDR2 sequences are SEHNR and FQNEAQ (reference sequence). The CDR3 loop reads CASSSLSWSDEQYF. The CDR3 DNA sequence: TGTGCCAGCAGCTCCCTGTCGTGGTCCGACGAGCAGTACTTC.

V and J are TRBV2 and TRBJ1-2, with a weak D call TRBD1 (6 bases). With 6 bases removed from V and 3 bases from J, the gap between germline ends came to 14 bases. Germline values: CDR1 SNHLY, CDR2 FYNNEI. CDR3 length equals 14 residues. Written as DNA, the CDR3 is TGTGCCAGCAGACGACAGGTTTGGGACTATGGCTACACCTTC. Translating it yields CASRRQVWDYGYTF.

The chain carries TRBV28 and TRBJ1-1; D not resolved. From germline, CDR1 is MDHEN and CDR2 SYDVKM. V shed 1 base and J shed 3 bases, with 3 bases lying between them. The CDR3 totals 12 residues. CDR3 nucleotides: TGTGCCAGCAGTTTATCTCACACTGAAGCTTTCTTT. It encodes CASSLSHTEAFF.

V gene TRBV10-3 combines with J gene TRBJ2-3; 15 bases match TRBD2. This CDR3 region has 18 residues. Germline CDR1 ENHRY, CDR2 SYGVKD. V shed 5 bases and J 1 base; nucleotides not matched to a gene: 7. For the CDR3, the DNA is TGTGCCATCAGTCCCGGGACTAGCGGGGGGTCCCGCACAGATACGCAGTATTTT. Translation: CAISPGTSGGSRTDTQYF.

The CDR3, as DNA: TGTGCCAGCAGTTTATATCAGAGAGAAGCTTTCTTT. It translates to CASSLYQREAFF. The chain uses TRBV28 and TRBJ1-1; D unresolved. Germline V gene lookup returns CDR1 MDHEN and CDR2 SYDVKM. Trimming cost V 1 base and J 8 bases, with 8 bases left between them. This CDR3 has 12 amino acids.

This chain connects TRBV29-1 to TRBJ1-2, with D tentatively TRBD1 (5 bases). Per germline, CDR1 SQVTM and CDR2 ANQGSEA. This CDR3 is 13 amino acids long. The CDR3 DNA sequence: TGCGGGGGTGGGCAGTCCTCTAACTATGGCTACACCTTC. It is translated as CGGGQSSNYGYTF.

V gene TRBV25-1 combines with J gene TRBJ1-1, with D unresolved. The CDR3 loop spans 13 amino acids. Germline loops: CDR1 MGHDK, CDR2 SYGVNS. Trimming took off 4 bases at V and 0 bases at J, with 6 bases between the two ends. The CDR3 DNA sequence: TGTGCCAGCAGTGCCCGTATGAACACTGAAGCTTTCTTT. This gives the protein CASSARMNTEAFF. The full variable domain, its missing parts supplied by reference TRBV25-1 and TRBJ1-1, is EADIYQTPRYLVIGTGKKITLECSQTMGHDKMYWYQQDPGMELHLIHYSYGVNSTEKGDLSSESTVSRIRTEHFPLTLESARPSHTSQYLCASSARMNTEAFFGQGTRLTVV.

The chain recombines TRBV7-6 with TRBJ1-4; 7 bases line up with TRBD1. The CDR3 extends over 18 amino acids. Per the germline V gene, CDR1 is SGHVS and CDR2 is FNYEAQ. The J segment lost 5 bases and the V segment lost 1 base, leaving 13 bases of the junction unmatched. CDR3: CASSLVPPLDRRNEKLFF. CDR3 nucleotide sequence: TGTGCCAGCAGCTTAGTCCCCCCGCTGGACAGGAGGAATGAAAAACTGTTTTTT.